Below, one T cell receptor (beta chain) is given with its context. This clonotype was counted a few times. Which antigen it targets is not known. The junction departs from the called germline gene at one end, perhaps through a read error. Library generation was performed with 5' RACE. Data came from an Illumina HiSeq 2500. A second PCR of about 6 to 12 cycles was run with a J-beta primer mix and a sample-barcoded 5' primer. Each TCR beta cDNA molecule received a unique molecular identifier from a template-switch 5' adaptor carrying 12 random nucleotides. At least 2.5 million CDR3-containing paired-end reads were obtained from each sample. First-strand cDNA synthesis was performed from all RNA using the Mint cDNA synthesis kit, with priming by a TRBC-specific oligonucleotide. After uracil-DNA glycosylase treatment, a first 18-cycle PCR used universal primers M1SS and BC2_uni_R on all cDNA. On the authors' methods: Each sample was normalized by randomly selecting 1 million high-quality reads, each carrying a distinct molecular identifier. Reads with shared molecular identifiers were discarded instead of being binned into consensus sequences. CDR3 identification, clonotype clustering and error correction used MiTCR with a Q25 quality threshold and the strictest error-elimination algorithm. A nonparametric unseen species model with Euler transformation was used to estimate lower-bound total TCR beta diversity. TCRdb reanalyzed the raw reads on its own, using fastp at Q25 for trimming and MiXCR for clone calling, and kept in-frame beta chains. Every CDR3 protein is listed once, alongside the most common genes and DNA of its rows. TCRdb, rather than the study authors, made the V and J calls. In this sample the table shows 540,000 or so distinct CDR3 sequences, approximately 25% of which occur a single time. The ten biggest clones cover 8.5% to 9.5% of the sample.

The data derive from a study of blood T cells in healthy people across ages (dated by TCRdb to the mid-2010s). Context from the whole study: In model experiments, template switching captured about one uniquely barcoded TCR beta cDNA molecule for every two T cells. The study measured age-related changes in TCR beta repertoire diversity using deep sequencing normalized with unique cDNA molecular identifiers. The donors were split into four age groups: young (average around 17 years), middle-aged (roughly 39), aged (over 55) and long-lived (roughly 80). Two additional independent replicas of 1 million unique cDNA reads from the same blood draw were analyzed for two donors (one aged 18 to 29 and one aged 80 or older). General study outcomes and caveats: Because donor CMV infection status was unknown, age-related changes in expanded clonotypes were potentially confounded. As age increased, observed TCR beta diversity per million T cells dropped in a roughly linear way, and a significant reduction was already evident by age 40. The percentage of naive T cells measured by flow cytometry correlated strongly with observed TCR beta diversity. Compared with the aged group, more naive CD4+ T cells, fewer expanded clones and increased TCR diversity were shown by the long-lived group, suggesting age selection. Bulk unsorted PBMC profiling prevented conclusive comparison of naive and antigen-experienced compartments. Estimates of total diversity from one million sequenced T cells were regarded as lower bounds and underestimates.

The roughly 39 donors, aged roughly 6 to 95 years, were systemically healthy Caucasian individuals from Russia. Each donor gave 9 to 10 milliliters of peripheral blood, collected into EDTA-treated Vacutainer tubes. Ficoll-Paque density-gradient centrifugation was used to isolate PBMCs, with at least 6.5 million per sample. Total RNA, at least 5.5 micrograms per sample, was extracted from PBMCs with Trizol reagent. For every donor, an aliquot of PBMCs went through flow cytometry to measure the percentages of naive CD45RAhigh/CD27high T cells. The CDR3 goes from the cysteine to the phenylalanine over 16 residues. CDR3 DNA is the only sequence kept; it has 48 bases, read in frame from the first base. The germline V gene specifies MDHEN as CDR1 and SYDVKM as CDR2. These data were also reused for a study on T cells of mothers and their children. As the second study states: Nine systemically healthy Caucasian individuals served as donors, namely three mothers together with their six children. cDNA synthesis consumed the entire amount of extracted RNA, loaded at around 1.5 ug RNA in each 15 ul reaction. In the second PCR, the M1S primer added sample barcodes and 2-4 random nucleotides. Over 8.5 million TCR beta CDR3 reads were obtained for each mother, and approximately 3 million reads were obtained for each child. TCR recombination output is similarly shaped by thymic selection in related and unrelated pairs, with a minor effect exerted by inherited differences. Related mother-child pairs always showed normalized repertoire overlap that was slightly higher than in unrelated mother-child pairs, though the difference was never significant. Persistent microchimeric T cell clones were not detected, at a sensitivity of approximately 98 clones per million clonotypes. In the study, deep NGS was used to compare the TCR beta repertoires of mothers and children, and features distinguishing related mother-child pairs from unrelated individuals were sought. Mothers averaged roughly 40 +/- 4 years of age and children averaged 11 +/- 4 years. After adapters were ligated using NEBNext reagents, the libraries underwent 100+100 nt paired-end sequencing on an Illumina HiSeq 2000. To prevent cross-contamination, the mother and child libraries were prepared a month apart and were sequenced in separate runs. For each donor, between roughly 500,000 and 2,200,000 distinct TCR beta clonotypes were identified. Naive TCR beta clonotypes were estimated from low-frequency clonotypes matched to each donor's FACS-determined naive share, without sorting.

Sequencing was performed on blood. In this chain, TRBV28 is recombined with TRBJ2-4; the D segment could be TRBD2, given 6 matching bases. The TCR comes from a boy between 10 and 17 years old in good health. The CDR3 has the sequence CASSSHGMGLGNIRYF. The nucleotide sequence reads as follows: TGTGCCAGCAGTTCACATGGCATGGGACTCGGGAACATTCGGTACTTC.